These 21 T cell receptor beta chains originate from one sample sequenced in a study of cytomegalovirus exposure and HLA in healthy donors. Primers: 60 Vbeta forward and 13 Jbeta reverse. The repertoire was sequenced with immunoSEQ multiplex PCR; TCRdb's copy has only in-frame clones and lacks some. Altogether roughly 100,000 clones are present, just under 80% being singletons, with the ten largest covering under 1.5%. Sequenced: PBMCs. These receptors were taken from a man aged 30 to 39 in good health and CMV-seronegative.

Concerning this clone: One junction end disagrees with the germline gene, perhaps due to a read error. The J gene is TRBJ2-4, the V gene TRBV7-9; the match to TRBD2 covers 7 bases. The CDR3 covers 15 residues. Germline lookup yields CDR1 SEHNR and CDR2 FQNEAQ (reference sequence). This CDR3 is CTSSQVEAGGYIQYF. DNA of the CDR3: TGTACCAGCAGCCAAGTGGAGGCCGGGGGGTACATTCAGTACTTC.

The chain carries TRBV29-1 and TRBJ1-6, with 11 bases identical to TRBD1. The CDR3 loop spans 15 amino acids. Per the germline V gene, CDR1 is SQVTM and CDR2 is ANQGSEA. V dropped 4 bases and J dropped 7; count of bases not matched to a gene: 6. The CDR3 region is CSVGTGGADNSPLHF. DNA of the CDR3: TGCAGCGTTGGGACAGGGGGCGCCGACAATTCACCCCTCCACTTT.

CDR3 sequence: CASSIDLSGTQYF. The DNA for the CDR3 is TGTGCCAGTAGTATAGATCTTAGTGGTACGCAGTATTTT. This chain joins TRBV19 and TRBJ2-3; D gene unclear. CDR1 is LNHDA and CDR2 is SQIVND in the germline V gene (reference sequence). The length of the CDR3 is 13 residues. V shed 0 bases and J shed 8 bases, with 9 bases lying between them.

In nucleotides, the CDR3 is TGTGCCAGCACCCGGGATTGGGATGGCTACACCTTC. Translated, it gives CASTRDWDGYTF. The chain joins TRBV6-1 to TRBJ1-2; D is ambiguous. The germline V and J ends were trimmed by 7 bases and 6 bases, with 12 bases remaining between them. The CDR3 runs to 12 residues. Germline V gene sequence: CDR1 MNHNS, CDR2 SASEGT.

This sequence joins TRBV25-1 and TRBJ2-7; D remains unclear. Between the trimmed V and J ends, which lost 4 bases and 3 bases, there was a span of 4 bases. There are 11 residues in the CDR3. The V gene's germline CDR1 is MGHDK and CDR2 SYGVNS. The CDR3 DNA is TGTGCCAGCAGTGCAGGCTACGAGCAGTACTTC. This codes for CASSAGYEQYF.

The gene calls are TRBV27 and TRBJ1-1, with 10 nucleotides matching TRBD1. Germline V CDR1 and CDR2: MNHEY, SMNVEV (reference sequence). The V and J ends lost 6 bases and 9 bases, in that order; junction bases with no gene match: 10. The CDR3 spans 14 residues. CDR3 DNA sequence: TGTGCCAGCAGATCCCGGACAGGGGGGCTCCAAGCTTTCTTT. As protein: CASRSRTGGLQAFF.

CDR3: CASSIKLRNTEAFF. The CDR3 DNA reads as TGTGCCAGTAGTATTAAACTGAGGAACACTGAAGCTTTCTTT. The chain uses TRBV19 and TRBJ1-1; D unresolved. Germline CDR1 LNHDA, CDR2 SQIVND (reference sequence). This CDR3 region has 14 residues. V shed 3 bases and J shed 1 base, with 9 bases lying between them.

The genes are TRBV19 and TRBJ1-2; 8 nucleotides line up with TRBD1. This CDR3 region has 16 residues. Germline loops: CDR1 LNHDA, CDR2 SQIVND (reference sequence). Unmatched junction bases numbered 11, after V lost 0 bases and J lost 8 bases. The CDR3: CASSIEKRYRGDGYTF. In DNA, the CDR3 is TGTGCCAGTAGTATAGAAAAAAGATACAGGGGGGACGGCTACACCTTC.

This rearrangement joins TRBV2 to TRBJ1-1, with TRBD1 matching over 7 bases. The CDR3 extends over 16 amino acids. V lost 2 bases and J lost 4; bases outside the gene matches: 10. Germline V gives CDR1 SNHLY, CDR2 FYNNEI. In nucleotides, the CDR3 is TGTGCCAGCAGTGAACAGGGGGGAGGCGGGATCACTGAAGCTTTCTTT. It codes for CASSEQGGGGITEAFF. Looking up the rest from reference TRBV2 and TRBJ1-1 gives the full variable domain: EPEVTQTPSHQVTQMGQEVILRCVPISNHLYFYWYRQILGQKVEFLVSFYNNEISEKSEIFDDQFSVERPDGSNFTLKIRSTKLEDSAMYFCASSEQGGGGITEAFFGQGTRLTVV.

This clone was counted once. The rearrangement links TRBV5-4 to TRBJ1-1, with 7 bases aligning to TRBD1. The CDR3 is 11 amino acids. The V and J ends lost 7 bases and 6 bases, in that order; junction bases with no gene match: 3. In germline, CDR1 is SGHNT, CDR2 YYREEE (reference sequence). The CDR3 DNA reads as TGTGCCAGCCTACAGGGGTCTGAAGCTTTCTTT. Protein: CASLQGSEAFF.

Only one count was recorded for this clone. The J gene is TRBJ2-7, the V gene TRBV6-5; a weak D match, TRBD1 (5 bases). Trimming stripped 6 bases from V and 6 bases from J, with 18 bases between. The CDR3 extends over 14 amino acids. Germline CDR1 MNHEY, CDR2 SVGAGI. The CDR3 loop is CASRLQVSLLEQYF. The CDR3, as DNA: TGTGCCAGCAGGTTACAGGTCTCTCTCCTCGAGCAGTACTTC.

The chain is built from TRBV9 and TRBJ2-3; a weak D match, TRBD2 (5 bases). CDR3 length: 15 residues. From germline, CDR1 is SGDLS and CDR2 YYNGEE. V was shortened by 0 bases and J by 5 bases, with 13 bases between the two germline ends. CDR3 protein: CASSVAGADLDTQYF. Here the CDR3 DNA reads TGTGCCAGCAGCGTAGCTGGTGCGGACTTAGATACGCAGTATTTT.

This sequence joins TRBV5-1 and TRBJ2-5; 9 bases line up with TRBD1. The end of the DNA fits TRBJ2-7 better, so the J call may be wrong. CDR1 and CDR2 (germline): SGHRS, YFSETQ. This CDR3 has 14 residues. The CDR3 sequence: CASSWTGDSYEQYF. The DNA for the CDR3 is TGCGCCAGCAGCTGGACAGGGGATTCCTACGAGCAGTACTTC.

The rearrangement links TRBV5-4 to TRBJ2-5; 12 nucleotides agree with TRBD2. Unmatched junction bases numbered 7, after V lost 4 bases and J lost 0 bases. Germline-derived CDR1 and CDR2 are SGHNT and YYREEE (reference sequence). This CDR3 has 17 residues. CDR3 in amino acids: CASSRASGGGYQETQYF. CDR3 nucleotide sequence: TGTGCCAGCAGCAGGGCTAGCGGGGGGGGGTACCAAGAGACCCAGTACTTC. The full variable domain, with the rest looked up from reference TRBV5-4 and TRBJ2-5, is ETGVTQSPTHLIKTRGQQVTLRCSSQSGHNTVSWYQQALGQGPQFIFQYYREEENGRGNFPPRFSGLQFPNYSSELNVNALELDDSALYLCASSRASGGGYQETQYFGPGTRLLVL.

This sequence joins TRBV6-1 and TRBJ2-7, with 9 bases matching TRBD1. In germline, CDR1 is MNHNS, CDR2 SASEGT. V shed 1 base and J 2 bases; nucleotides not matched to a gene: 3. This CDR3 comprises 15 residues. The CDR3 reads CASSEVGQGPYEQYF. The CDR3 DNA reads as TGTGCCAGCAGTGAAGTGGGACAGGGACCCTACGAGCAGTACTTC.

The V and J genes are TRBV29-1 and TRBJ2-1; 11 nucleotides agree with TRBD2. Germline V gene sequence: CDR1 SQVTM, CDR2 ANQGSEA. The CDR3 is 14 residues long. Germline trimming cut 4 bases from V and 1 base from J; bases unmatched to any gene: 0. CDR3 sequence reads: CSVVAGGSYNEQFF. CDR3 nucleotides: TGCAGCGTTGTAGCGGGAGGGTCCTACAATGAGCAGTTCTTC.

V is TRBV7-9 and J is TRBJ2-1, with 13 bases identical to TRBD2. The germline V gene encodes CDR1 SEHNR and CDR2 FQNEAQ (reference sequence). With V trimmed by 4 bases and J by 5 bases, 5 bases remained unmatched. The CDR3 has 16 amino acids. CDR3 sequence: CASSWGTSGTHNEQFF. The CDR3 DNA sequence: TGTGCCAGCAGCTGGGGGACTAGCGGGACCCACAATGAGCAGTTCTTC. The variable domain in full, with the rest retrieved from reference TRBV7-9 and TRBJ2-1, is DTGVSQNPRHKITKRGQNVTFRCDPISEHNRLYWYRQTLGQGPEFLTYFQNEAQLEKSRLLSDRFSAERPKGSFSTLEIQRTEQGDSAMYLCASSWGTSGTHNEQFFGPGTRLTVL.

The chain employs TRBV7-9 and TRBJ1-5, with 8 bases aligning to TRBD1. The CDR3 extends over 15 amino acids. Trimming cost V 6 bases and J 2 bases; bases outside gene matches: 6. CDR1 SEHNR and CDR2 FQNEAQ come from the germline V gene (reference sequence). The CDR3 reads CASRPGGSGNQPQHF. The CDR3 DNA sequence: TGTGCCAGCAGGCCAGGGGGCAGTGGCAATCAGCCCCAGCATTTT.

This clone was seen only a few times. The chain is built from TRBV5-1 and TRBJ2-2; the match to TRBD2 covers 8 bases. This CDR3 spans 15 amino acids. Looked up from germline, CDR1 is SGHRS and CDR2 is YFSETQ. The CDR3 DNA reads TGCGCTTCCCACAGCGGGGGCCCGAACACCGGGGAGCTGTTTTTT. Encoded protein: CASHSGGPNTGELFF.

The chain employs TRBV6-5 and TRBJ1-2; 8 positions agree with TRBD1. Germline CDR1 and CDR2: MNHEY and SVGAGI. The CDR3 consists of 13 residues. CDR3 nucleotides: TGTGCGACCCGGGACAGGAATAACTATGGCTACACCTTC. Its translation is CATRDRNNYGYTF.

The rearrangement links TRBV18 to TRBJ1-4, with a tentative D call TRBD1 (5 bases). The CDR3 sequence is 14 residues long. Trimming shortened V by 3 bases and J by 4 bases, and 9 bases separated the two germline ends. Germline CDR1 and CDR2: KGHSH and LQKENI. The CDR3 is CASSPGQVNEKLFF. The CDR3 DNA sequence: TGTGCCAGCTCACCGGGGCAAGTTAATGAAAAACTGTTTTTT.